This T cell receptor beta chain was obtained from a study of beta chain features in type 1 diabetes. Study results and caveats: For type 1 diabetes patients, VDJ junctions showed fewer insertions and more deletions.

CDR1 is SGHTA, CDR2 FQGNSA, per germline. The J segment lost 4 bases and the V segment lost 0 bases, leaving 4 bases of the junction unmatched. This CDR3 has 15 amino acids. The investigators reverse transcribed all of the isolated RNA, so they sequenced expressed TCRB transcripts. The repertoire was sequenced with immunoSEQ multiplex PCR; TCRdb's copy has only in-frame clones and lacks some. The table includes 150,000 to 170,000 clones, under 9.5% detected once. In its sample, this clone was seen many times. Its antigen is unidentified. The rearrangement links TRBV7-2 to TRBJ1-1; 8 bases fit TRBD1. Sequencing used central memory CD4+ T cells from blood. This TCR came from a man younger than 30 in good health. CDR3 bases: TGTGCCAGCAGCTTAGCGGGACAGGAGGGCACTGAAGCTTTCTTT. Translating it yields CASSLAGQEGTEAFF.